This T cell receptor (beta chain) is drawn from a study of T cell responses to AZD1222 COVID-19 vaccine. Study-level findings and limits: Increased Spike-specific TCR breadth and depth were observed after two AZD1222 doses. Females made up more of the donors, who were largely white British, and clonal diversity may have come out too low. Spike was spanned by vaccine-associated CD4 TCRs, which were dominant at 160-218 and 743-854.

Whether given at about 4 or about 12 weeks, second doses were pooled. As to this clone: Its matching antigen is unknown.

TCRdb keeps only in-frame clones here, not all; method: immunoSEQ multiplex PCR. This table holds about 150,000 clones, about 90% found once. This TCR was recovered from an adult who received the AZD1222 COVID-19 vaccine. Material: peripheral blood, obtained 28 days after the second AZD1222 dose.

CDR3 amino acids: CAISAMGDQPQHF. The CDR3 DNA reads TGTGCCATCAGTGCAATGGGGGATCAGCCCCAGCATTTT. The J gene is TRBJ1-5, the V gene TRBV10-3; possible D gene TRBD1, 5 bases. Germline lookup yields CDR1 ENHRY and CDR2 SYGVKD. The CDR3 is made up of 13 amino acids. The V gene lost 4 bases and the J gene lost 5 bases, with 9 bases spanning the gap.